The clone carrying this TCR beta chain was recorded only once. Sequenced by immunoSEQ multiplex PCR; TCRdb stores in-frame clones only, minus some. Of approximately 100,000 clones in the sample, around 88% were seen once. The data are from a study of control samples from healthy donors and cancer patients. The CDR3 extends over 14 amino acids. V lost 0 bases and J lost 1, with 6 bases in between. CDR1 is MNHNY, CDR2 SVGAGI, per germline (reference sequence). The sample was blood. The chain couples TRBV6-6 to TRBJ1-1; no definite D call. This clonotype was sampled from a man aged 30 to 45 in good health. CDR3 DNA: TGTGCCAGCAGTTACTCGCGGTCGAACACTGAAGCTTTCTTT. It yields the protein CASSYSRSNTEAFF.